The TCR beta chain under discussion was sequenced for a study of Ad26.COV2.S vaccination and SARS-CoV-2 variants. This table comes from immunoSEQ multiplex PCR, and its TCRdb copy is limited to in-frame clones, with some not included. The sample holds some 640,000 clones; roughly 90% are singletons and the top ten take around 1.4%. Per the germline V gene, CDR1 is SNHLY and CDR2 is FYNNEI. The CDR3 contains 13 residues. The V gene lost 9 bases and the J gene lost 3 bases, with 13 bases spanning the gap. Stated treatment: over 15 received Ad26.COV2.S at low or high dose, single or two shots; 5 received placebo; per-sample allocation not given. Sampling was performed 63 days after the first vaccine or placebo injection.

This rearrangement joins TRBV2 to TRBJ2-3; possible D gene TRBD2, 5 bases. This sequence was found in a person aged 18-65 years who received the Ad26.COV2.S COVID-19 vaccine or a placebo. The sequences come from peripheral blood, collected in a trial of Ad26.COV2.S vaccine versus placebo. This chain's CDR3 is CARGSLVTDTQYF. The CDR3 DNA is TGTGCCAGAGGGAGCTTGGTTACAGATACGCAGTATTTT. Looking up the rest from reference TRBV2 and TRBJ2-3 gives the full variable domain: EPEVTQTPSHQVTQMGQEVILRCVPISNHLYFYWYRQILGQKVEFLVSFYNNEISEKSEIFDDQFSVERPDGSNFTLKIRSTKLEDSAMYFCARGSLVTDTQYFGPGTRLTVL.